What follows are 7 T cell receptor beta chains derived from one specimen sequenced in a study of blood T cell repertoires in COVID-19. TCRdb keeps only in-frame clones here, not all; method: immunoSEQ multiplex PCR. Of 70,000 to 95,000 clones in the sample, more than 80% are singletons; the top ten hold roughly 20%. Sequenced material: peripheral blood. These receptors came from a woman aged 65 to 85 with acute or convalescent COVID-19.

The chain couples TRBV5-4 to TRBJ1-3, with D possibly matching TRBD1 (5 bases). Deletions cut 0 bases from V and 2 bases from J, with 9 bases between. Germline V gene data show CDR1 as SGHNT and CDR2 as YYREEE (reference sequence). This CDR3 region has 15 residues. CDR3 sequence: CASSLVGEAGNTIYF. The CDR3 nucleotides read TGTGCCAGCAGCTTGGTGGGGGAGGCTGGAAACACCATATATTTT.

This chain links TRBV7-9 with TRBJ1-5, with TRBD1 matching over 8 bases. Looked up from germline, CDR1 is SEHNR and CDR2 is FQNEAQ (reference sequence). After removal of 5 bases from V and 4 bases from J, the junction contained 4 bases not matched to a gene. The CDR3 covers 14 residues. CDR3 in amino acids: CASSLQGGNQPQHF. The CDR3 DNA follows: TGTGCCAGCAGCCTACAGGGGGGGAATCAGCCCCAGCATTTT.

V and J are TRBV7-9 and TRBJ2-2, with 8 bases identical to TRBD1. The length of the CDR3 is 15 residues. The germline V gene encodes CDR1 SEHNR and CDR2 FQNEAQ (reference sequence). V shed 6 bases and J 6 bases; nucleotides not matched to a gene: 9. The CDR3 spells CASRDRAARAGELFF. The CDR3 DNA follows: TGTGCCAGCAGGGACAGGGCGGCGAGGGCCGGGGAGCTGTTTTTT.

J is TRBJ2-7 and V is TRBV18, with 7 bases aligning to TRBD2. This CDR3 is 16 amino acids long. The trim removed 3 bases at V and 2 bases at J, leaving 10 bases unmatched. The germline CDR1 and CDR2 sequences are KGHSH and LQKENI. CDR3 coding DNA: TGTGCCAGCTCACCTTTAGGAGCTGGGGGGGCCTACGAGCAGTACTTC. Translation gives CASSPLGAGGAYEQYF.

The CDR3 is CASSEGGGRPNTEAFF. CDR3 DNA sequence: TGTGCCAGCAGTGAAGGTGGAGGGAGGCCGAACACTGAAGCTTTCTTT. V gene TRBV6-1 combines with J gene TRBJ1-1; no clear D gene. CDR1 and CDR2 (germline): MNHNS, SASEGT. V was cut by 1 base and J by 1 base, with 13 bases left in between. CDR3 size: 16 residues.

This chain connects TRBV28 to TRBJ1-5, with D unclear. Germline lookup yields CDR1 MDHEN and CDR2 SYDVKM. The CDR3 is 14 amino acids. Trimming removed 7 bases from V and 0 bases from J, with 10 bases in between. The CDR3 DNA reads as TGTGCCAGCACCCCAGGTAATAGCAATCAGCCCCAGCATTTT. Translated, it gives CASTPGNSNQPQHF.

V and J are TRBV27 and TRBJ1-2; 10 bases fit TRBD1. This CDR3 is built from 19 residues. Germline V gene lookup returns CDR1 MNHEY and CDR2 SMNVEV (reference sequence). Unmatched junction bases numbered 11, after V lost 1 base and J lost 0 bases. The CDR3 protein is CASSLLGQTGQGTNYGYTF. The CDR3 DNA reads TGTGCCAGCAGTTTATTGGGCCAAACGGGACAGGGGACTAACTATGGCTACACCTTC.